This T cell receptor beta chain appears in the sequencing data of a study of lymphopenia after photon versus proton radiotherapy. Repertoires were generated with immunoSEQ multiplex PCR, while TCRdb's copy carries only in-frame clones and drops some. Found here are 35,000 to 50,000 clones, approximately 90% of them singletons; the top ten hold 13% to 15%. Note on this clone: The antigen is undetermined.

Study-wide results and caveats: A bigger post-nadir fall in TCR diversity correlated inversely with survival time in deceased patients. Only patients who died were analyzed for survival; proton advantage is unproven. Oligoclonal CD8+ Temra expansion after nadir drove photon patients' diversity drop. Proton therapy kept repertoires fairly stable, unlike photons, which gained effector/memory cells.

CDR1 MNHEY and CDR2 SMNVEV come from the germline V gene (reference sequence). Trimming took 6 bases from V and 3 from J, leaving 14 bases between them. This CDR3 has 14 residues. The sequencing here drew on peripheral blood, taken from a patient treated with photon-based radiotherapy. The clonotype originates from a man in his 60s with cholangiocarcinoma. The rearrangement uses TRBV27 and TRBJ2-5, with D perhaps matching TRBD1 or TRBD2 (5 bases each). The DNA for the CDR3 is TGTGCCAGCAGAGAGACCGGGGCGAAAGAGACCCAGTACTTC. Amino acids: CASRETGAKETQYF.